This T cell receptor beta chain was found in a study of brain T cells in children with intractable seizures. Notes on this clone: Its antigen is not known.

Surgery cases with the highest brain T cell transcript signatures were chosen for sequencing. At least one anti-epileptic drug was given before surgery. The data were produced by immunoSEQ multiplex PCR, yet TCRdb's version contains in-frame clones alone and is incomplete. The sample lists approximately 77,000 clones, approximately 94% seen once, with around 1.4% in the top ten. Findings and caveats of the study: Patients' HCMV serostatus was unknown; virus specificity rests on CDR3 similarity alone.

CDR1 is SGDLS, CDR2 YYNGEE, per germline. Trimming took 1 base from V and 4 from J, leaving 8 bases between them. CDR3 length: 13 amino acids. This chain joins TRBV9 and TRBJ1-2; unclear D gene. This receptor was taken from a boy in the first two years of life with tuberous sclerosis and intractable seizures. Sequenced here: peripheral blood, sampled at surgery. The CDR3 DNA reads TGTGCCAGCAGCGTAACAAGTTTCTATGGCTACACCTTC. Encoded protein: CASSVTSFYGYTF.